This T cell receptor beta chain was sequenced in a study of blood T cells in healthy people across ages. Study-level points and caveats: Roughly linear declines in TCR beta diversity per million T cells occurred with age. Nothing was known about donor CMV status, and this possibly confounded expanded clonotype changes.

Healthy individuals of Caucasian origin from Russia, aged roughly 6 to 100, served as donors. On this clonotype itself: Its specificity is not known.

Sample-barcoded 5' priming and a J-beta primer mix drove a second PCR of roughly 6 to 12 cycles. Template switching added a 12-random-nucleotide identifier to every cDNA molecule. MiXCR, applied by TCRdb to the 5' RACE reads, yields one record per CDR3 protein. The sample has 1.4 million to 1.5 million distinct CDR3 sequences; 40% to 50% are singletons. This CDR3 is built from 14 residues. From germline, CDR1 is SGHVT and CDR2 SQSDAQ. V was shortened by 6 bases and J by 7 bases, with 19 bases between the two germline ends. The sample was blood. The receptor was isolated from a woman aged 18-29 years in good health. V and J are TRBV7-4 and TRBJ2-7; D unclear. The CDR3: CASSPWRHAREQYF. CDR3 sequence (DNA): TGTGCCAGCAGTCCGTGGCGACATGCTAGGGAGCAGTACTTC.